Sequencing of this T cell receptor (beta chain) was carried out in a study of T-cell memory formation after mild COVID-19. V shed 3 bases and J 5 bases; nucleotides not matched to a gene: 5. The CDR3 runs 15 residues. Germline V gene data show CDR1 as DFQATT and CDR2 as SNEGSKA (reference sequence). In TCRdb, the 5' RACE reads were re-called with MiXCR into one record per CDR3 protein. The table includes nearly 110,000 distinct CDR3 sequences, approximately 13% detected once. This clonotype originated in an adult woman who had mild COVID-19 (a few samples of this study predate the infection). Cell type and time point are not known. V is TRBV20-1 and J is TRBJ1-6, with TRBD1 matching 9 bases. Sequencing was performed on PBMCs or a T cell subset sorted from them (not recorded which). This CDR3 reads CSASPQGADNSPLHF. The CDR3 DNA reads as TGCAGTGCTAGTCCACAGGGGGCGGATAATTCACCCCTCCACTTT.